The 30 T cell receptor beta chains in this list originate from one sample, sequenced in a study of T cell responses to AZD1222 COVID-19 vaccine. Profiled with immunoSEQ multiplex PCR; TCRdb holds only in-frame clones, not every one. The repertoire consists of fewer than 85,000 clones, with roughly nine tenths occurring once and the leading ten covering under 1.5%. The sample was peripheral blood, taken 28 days after the second AZD1222 dose. These receptors all stem from an adult who received the AZD1222 COVID-19 vaccine.

The gene calls are TRBV5-6 and TRBJ2-7; the match to TRBD2 covers 13 bases. Trimming at V came to 3 bases and at J to 6 bases, leaving 6 bases not matched to a gene. In germline, CDR1 is SGHDT, CDR2 YYEEEE. This CDR3 region has 15 residues. This CDR3 is CASSWGLAGPREQYF. DNA for the CDR3: TGTGCCAGCAGCTGGGGACTAGCGGGACCTCGCGAGCAGTACTTC.

This clone has a single count. This chain links TRBV7-8 with TRBJ2-7, with D perhaps TRBD1 (6 bases). V was cut by 2 bases and J by 6 bases, with 11 bases left in between. Germline values: CDR1 SGHVS, CDR2 FQNEAQ. The CDR3 sequence is 13 residues long. CDR3 sequence reads: CASSLQQGSEQYF. As DNA, the CDR3 is TGTGCCAGCAGCTTACAACAGGGCTCCGAGCAGTACTTC.

This clone was counted only a few times. The chain combines TRBV2 with TRBJ2-7; D possibly corresponds to TRBD2 (6 bases). Trimming shortened V by 8 bases and J by 4 bases, and 21 bases separated the two germline ends. The germline V gene has CDR1 SNHLY and CDR2 FYNNEI. The CDR3 consists of 15 residues. DNA of the CDR3: TGTGCCAGCTCGGTGTCCCGGGTAGCGGTATACGAGCAGTACTTC. Protein product: CASSVSRVAVYEQYF.

This clone was seen only once. The J gene is TRBJ1-6, the V gene TRBV11-2; 7 nucleotides align to TRBD1. There are 14 residues in the CDR3. Germline CDR1 and CDR2: SGHAT and FQNNGV. J gave up 5 bases and V 5 bases, and 3 bases lay outside the gene matches. The CDR3 DNA sequence: TGTGCCAGCAGCCACAGGGGTAATAATTCACCCCTCCACTTT. Translated: CASSHRGNNSPLHF. The entire variable domain, with the rest obtained from reference TRBV11-2 and TRBJ1-6, is as follows: EAGVAQSPRYKIIEKRQSVAFWCNPISGHATLYWYQQILGQGPKLLIQFQNNGVVDDSQLPKDRFSAERLKGVDSTLKIQPAKLEDSAVYLCASSHRGNNSPLHFGNGTRLTVT.

The rearrangement joins TRBV7-9 to TRBJ2-3; 8 bases fit TRBD2. V lost 4 bases, J lost 2 bases, and 5 bases stayed unmatched. Germline loops: CDR1 SEHNR, CDR2 FQNEAQ (reference sequence). The CDR3 sequence is 15 residues long. CDR3 sequence: CASSSLAAYTDTQYF. The CDR3 DNA is TGTGCCAGCAGCTCACTAGCGGCCTACACAGATACGCAGTATTTT.

The rearrangement joins TRBV7-3 to TRBJ1-1; D not resolved. CDR3 length equals 17 residues. Germline lookup yields CDR1 SGHTA and CDR2 FQGTGA. V gave up 0 bases and J gave up 0 bases, with 14 bases separating them. CDR3 sequence (DNA): TGTGCCAGCAGCTTAACCCCCTTGACTGTGATGAACACTGAAGCTTTCTTT. It specifies CASSLTPLTVMNTEAFF. Using reference TRBV7-3 and TRBJ1-1 for the parts outside the CDR3, the full variable domain is GAGVSQTPSNKVTEKGKYVELRCDPISGHTALYWYRQSLGQGPEFLIYFQGTGAADDSGLPNDRFFAVRPEGSVSTLKIQRTERGDSAVYLCASSLTPLTVMNTEAFFGQGTRLTVV.

V and J are TRBV6-2 or TRBV6-3 and TRBJ2-3; perhaps TRBD2 as D (6 bases). Germline V CDR1 and CDR2: MNHEY, SVGEGT. CDR3 length equals 13 residues. V lost 5 bases and J 2 bases, leaving 8 bases between the germline ends. The CDR3 DNA sequence: TGTGCCAGCAGTAGCGGGCTCACAGATACGCAGTATTTT. Protein product: CASSSGLTDTQYF.

V gene TRBV30 combines with J gene TRBJ2-5, with D perhaps given as TRBD1 or TRBD2 (6 bases each). This CDR3 has 12 amino acids. V was cut by 1 base and J by 5 bases, with 8 bases left in between. Germline V gene sequence: CDR1 GTSNPN, CDR2 SVGIG (reference sequence). The CDR3 spells CAWSAGAETQYF. The CDR3 DNA reads TGTGCCTGGAGTGCGGGGGCTGAGACCCAGTACTTC.

The chain carries TRBV13 and TRBJ2-7; D ambiguous. Between the trimmed V and J ends, which lost 0 bases and 6 bases, there was a span of 15 bases. The CDR3 covers 15 residues. From germline, CDR1 is PRHDT and CDR2 FYEKMQ (reference sequence). CDR3 loop: CASSLGRREGSEQYF. Here the CDR3 DNA reads TGTGCCAGCAGCTTAGGCCGTAGGGAAGGATCCGAGCAGTACTTC. The full variable domain, rest sourced from reference TRBV13 and TRBJ2-7, is AAGVIQSPRHLIKEKRETATLKCYPIPRHDTVYWYQQGPGQDPQFLISFYEKMQSDKGSIPDRFSAQQFSDYHSELNMSSLELGDSALYFCASSLGRREGSEQYFGPGTRLTVT.

The V and J genes are TRBV3-1 (or the pseudogene TRBV3-2) and TRBJ2-2, with TRBD2 identical over 11 bases. CDR3 length: 17 amino acids. V shed 4 bases, J shed 5 bases, and the junction held 9 bases outside the gene matches. Germline V gene sequence: CDR1 LGHDT, CDR2 YNNKEL (reference sequence). CDR3 region: CASSRVGTSGGTGELFF. The CDR3 DNA reads TGTGCCAGCAGCCGGGTTGGGACTAGCGGTGGGACCGGGGAGCTGTTTTTT.

The chain carries TRBV5-1 and TRBJ1-1; D is ambiguous. Trimming removed 5 bases at V and 1 base at J, with 9 bases between. CDR1 is SGHRS and CDR2 is YFSETQ in the germline V gene. CDR3 length: 13 amino acids. The CDR3 coding sequence is TGCGCCAGCAGTGTCGGCGAGAACACTGAAGCTTTCTTT. Protein sequence: CASSVGENTEAFF.

This clone turned up a few times. This rearrangement joins TRBV6-6 to TRBJ1-2; 9 nucleotides agree with TRBD1. J was trimmed by 14 bases and V by 4 bases; bases with no gene match: 8. The length of the CDR3 is 12 residues. The germline V gene encodes CDR1 MNHNY and CDR2 SVGAGI (reference sequence). CDR3 residues: CASSSTRDRETF. The CDR3 region has the DNA TGTGCCAGCAGTTCCACCAGGGACAGGGAGACCTTC.

The rearrangement uses TRBV29-1 and TRBJ1-5; D uncertain. V was shortened by 6 bases and J by 7 bases, with 16 bases between the two germline ends. The CDR3 spans 13 residues. Germline assignment: CDR1 SQVTM and CDR2 ANQGSEA. The CDR3 protein is CSVGIAKDQPQHF. In DNA, the CDR3 is TGCAGCGTGGGTATCGCCAAAGACCAGCCCCAGCATTTT.

The chain couples TRBV29-1 to TRBJ1-2, with D tentatively TRBD1 (5 bases). V gave up 7 bases and J gave up 4 bases, with 16 bases separating them. Germline CDR1 reads SQVTM; CDR2 reads ANQGSEA. The CDR3 is 13 residues long. The CDR3 protein is CSARDGNLYGYTF. CDR3 nucleotide sequence: TGCAGCGCTCGGGACGGAAACCTCTATGGCTACACCTTC.

The V gene is TRBV9, the J gene TRBJ1-3; D might be TRBD1 (6 bases). Trimming shortened V by 2 bases and J by 4 bases, and 10 bases separated the two germline ends. Per germline, CDR1 SGDLS and CDR2 YYNGEE. The CDR3 is 14 amino acids. The CDR3 loop is CASSVSTGGNTIYF. The CDR3 DNA follows: TGTGCCAGCAGCGTTTCGACAGGAGGAAACACCATATATTTT.

The genes are TRBV7-2 and TRBJ1-1, with unresolved D. The germline V and J ends were trimmed by 2 bases and 4 bases, with 11 bases remaining between them. The length of the CDR3 is 14 residues. Looked up from germline, CDR1 is SGHTA and CDR2 is FQGNSA. CDR3 loop: CASSLNPGSTEAFF. The CDR3 DNA reads as TGTGCCAGCAGCTTAAATCCGGGGAGCACTGAAGCTTTCTTT.

The chain joins TRBV6-6 to TRBJ1-1; no firm D call. This CDR3 contains 13 residues. V lost 10 bases to trimming and J lost 2 bases, with 14 bases between them. Germline values: CDR1 MNHNY, CDR2 SVGAGI (reference sequence). In DNA, the CDR3 is TGTGCCAACACGCGGGATCACAACACTGAAGCTTTCTTT. Translation: CANTRDHNTEAFF.

The chain links TRBV24-1 to TRBJ1-2, with D unresolved. Deletions cut 5 bases from V and 1 base from J, with 7 bases between. Per the germline V gene, CDR1 is KGHDR and CDR2 is SFDVKD. This CDR3 is 13 amino acids long. DNA for the CDR3: TGTGCCACCAGTGTGGGCCGTAACTATGGCTACACCTTC. It codes for CATSVGRNYGYTF.

The rearrangement joins TRBV7-9 to TRBJ2-5, with a possible D match to TRBD2 (5 bases). Per the germline V gene, CDR1 is SEHNR and CDR2 is FQNEAQ (reference sequence). The CDR3 consists of 14 residues. Deletions cut 2 bases from V and 3 bases from J, with 10 bases between. CDR3 sequence reads: CASSLMVGEETQYF. The CDR3 DNA reads TGTGCCAGCAGCTTAATGGTCGGGGAAGAGACCCAGTACTTC.

This chain uses TRBV5-4 with TRBJ1-1, with D hard to call. With 6 bases removed from V and 5 bases from J, the gap between germline ends came to 14 bases. The germline V gene has CDR1 SGHNT and CDR2 YYREEE (reference sequence). The CDR3 totals 13 residues. CDR3 bases: TGTGCCAGCACCAAAACGGGAGGAACTGAAGCTTTCTTT. Protein: CASTKTGGTEAFF.

Only one count was recorded for this clone. The CDR3 nucleotides are TGCAGCGTTGGCGGGGGACAGGGAAAGAACACCGGGGAGCTGTTTTTT. This gives the protein CSVGGGQGKNTGELFF. V usage is TRBV29-1 and J usage is TRBJ2-2; 9 bases are a match to TRBD1. The V and J ends lost 4 bases and 1 base, in that order; junction bases with no gene match: 7. CDR1 is SQVTM, CDR2 ANQGSEA, per germline. This CDR3 is 16 amino acids long.

V and J are TRBV19 and TRBJ2-3; TRBD1 or TRBD2 may be the D gene (5 bases each). V was trimmed by 4 bases and J by 6 bases, leaving 23 bases between them. CDR3 length: 17 amino acids. Germline V gene lookup returns CDR1 LNHDA and CDR2 SQIVND (reference sequence). The CDR3: CASSTPEGFPPEDTQYF. In DNA, the CDR3 is TGTGCCAGTAGTACGCCCGAGGGGTTTCCTCCGGAGGATACGCAGTATTTT. Complete variable domain (other parts from reference TRBV19 and TRBJ2-3): DGGITQSPKYLFRKEGQNVTLSCEQNLNHDAMYWYRQDPGQGLRLIYYSQIVNDFQKGDIAEGYSVSREKKESFPLTVTSAQKNPTAFYLCASSTPEGFPPEDTQYFGPGTRLTVL.

CDR3 DNA sequence: TGCGCCAGCAGCTCTAACTTACAGGGCTCTGGAAACACCATATATTTT. Encoded protein: CASSSNLQGSGNTIYF. This chain joins TRBV5-1 and TRBJ1-3, with D perhaps TRBD1 (6 bases). Germline CDR1 reads SGHRS; CDR2 reads YFSETQ. V lost 3 bases to trimming and J lost 0 bases, with 13 bases between them. CDR3 size: 16 residues.

The gene calls are TRBV5-1 and TRBJ1-3; D gene uncertain. The V gene lost 3 bases and the J gene lost 0 bases, with 10 bases spanning the gap. CDR1 is SGHRS and CDR2 is YFSETQ in the germline V gene. The CDR3 contains 15 residues. The CDR3 loop reads CASSWTVNSGNTIYF. The CDR3 nucleotides are TGCGCCAGCAGCTGGACTGTAAACTCTGGAAACACCATATATTTT.

Note on this clone: At one boundary the junction diverges from the germline segment, which might be a read error. The gene calls are TRBV30 and TRBJ2-7; 9 bases agree with TRBD1. There are 11 residues in the CDR3. Germline V gene data show CDR1 as GTSNPN and CDR2 as SVGIG (reference sequence). CDR3 loop: CAWSTTGTGNF. CDR3 DNA sequence: TGTGCCTGGAGTACGACCGGGACAGGGAACTTC.

This chain uses TRBV6-5 with TRBJ2-4; D is ambiguous. CDR1 MNHEY and CDR2 SVGAGI come from the germline V gene. V was trimmed by 0 bases and J by 4 bases, leaving 10 bases between them. The CDR3 extends over 15 amino acids. DNA for the CDR3: TGTGCCAGCAGTTACTCCCTCTGGGGAAAAAACATTCAGTACTTC. This translates into CASSYSLWGKNIQYF.

The chain recombines TRBV9 with TRBJ1-3, with D uncertain. V dropped 6 bases and J dropped 2 bases, with 15 bases sitting between them. The germline V gene has CDR1 SGDLS and CDR2 YYNGEE. This CDR3 is 15 amino acids long. The CDR3 bases are TGTGCCAGCACCACCGCCGGGGAAACTGGAAACACCATATATTTT. Its translation is CASTTAGETGNTIYF. Together with reference TRBV9 and TRBJ1-3, the CDR3 gives the full variable domain: DSGVTQTPKHLITATGQRVTLRCSPRSGDLSVYWYQQSLDQGLQFLIQYYNGEERAKGNILERFSAQQFPDLHSELNLSSLELGDSALYFCASTTAGETGNTIYFGEGSWLTVV.

This clone was found once. The chain links TRBV5-4 to TRBJ2-1, with 14 bases that match TRBD2. The V and J ends lost 4 bases and 7 bases, in that order; junction bases with no gene match: 7. The germline gives CDR1 SGHNT, CDR2 YYREEE (reference sequence). CDR3 length: 16 residues. In DNA form, the CDR3 reads TGTGCCAGCAGCCAGGGACTAGCGGGAGTATGGAATGAGCAGTTCTTC. As protein: CASSQGLAGVWNEQFF.

This clone was detected a few times. The V call is TRBV20-1, the J call TRBJ1-2, with 7 bases aligning to TRBD1. V lost 5 bases, J lost 7 bases, and 4 bases stayed unmatched. This CDR3 is 11 amino acids long. Germline V CDR1 and CDR2: DFQATT, SNEGSKA (reference sequence). The CDR3 reads CSADQGVGYTF. For the CDR3, the DNA is TGCAGTGCTGACCAGGGGGTTGGCTACACCTTC.

DNA for the CDR3: TGTGCCAGTAGCCTTAGAGGACAGGGGGCTTTCTATGGCTACACCTTC. This gives the protein CASSLRGQGAFYGYTF. The chain recombines TRBV19 with TRBJ1-2, with 11 bases lining up with TRBD1. Germline lookup yields CDR1 LNHDA and CDR2 SQIVND (reference sequence). The CDR3 consists of 16 residues. V trimming: 6 bases; J trimming: 4 bases; junction bases outside the gene matches: 10. The variable domain in full, with the rest retrieved from reference TRBV19 and TRBJ1-2, is DGGITQSPKYLFRKEGQNVTLSCEQNLNHDAMYWYRQDPGQGLRLIYYSQIVNDFQKGDIAEGYSVSREKKESFPLTVTSAQKNPTAFYLCASSLRGQGAFYGYTFGSGTRLTVV.